Listed below are T cell receptor beta chains from one sample, sequenced in a study of technical replicates of blood from a handful of donors. Sequencing used immunoSEQ multiplex PCR; TCRdb keeps in-frame clones, though not all of them. The data hold about 90,000 clones, with 85% to 95% observed a single time. Material: T cells isolated from PBMCs. The receptors originated from a human donor in good health. CDR3s include the opening cysteine and the closing phenylalanine or tryptophan. A D gene is named only where the DNA matches it firmly. For some rows the clone size is stated as once, few or many, or as a class when expanded; others skip it.

-,TRBJ1-5,-,TRBV5-4,TGTGCCAGCAGCTCAATCGGGGACTCCTCCTTTGGGGATCAGCCCCAGCATTTT,CASSSIGDSSFGDQPQHF
-,TRBJ2-7,-,TRBV7-2,TGTGCCAGCACCTTCGATTGGGGGGTGTACGAGCAGTACTTC,CASTFDWGVYEQYF
-,TRBJ1-2,-,TRBV28,TGTGCCAGCCTTTTGAGACCGGACAGCGCGACGGGCTACACCTTC,CASLLRPDSATGYTF
-,TRBJ2-5,-,TRBV5-4,TGTGCCAGCAGCCCACAGGTTCAAGAGACCCAGTACTTC,CASSPQVQETQYF
-,TRBJ2-5,TRBD2,TRBV5-1,TGCGCCAGTATCGGCGGGGGGGGCGAGACCCAGTACTTC,CASIGGGGETQYF
-,TRBJ2-1,-,TRBV25-1,TGTGCCAGCAGTGCATCGGGTGAGCAGTTCTTC,CASSASGEQFF
-,TRBJ1-6,-,TRBV7-6,TGTGCCAGCAGCAGCTTAGAACGTCCACCCCTCCACTTT,CASSSLERPPLHF
-,TRBJ2-2,TRBD2,TRBV5-1,TGCGCCAGCAGCCTCGGGACTAGCGGCACCGGGGAGCTGTTTTTT,CASSLGTSGTGELFF
-,TRBJ1-5,-,TRBV15,TGTGCCACCAGCAGTCGCACAGGTCCTCAGCCCCAGCATTTT,CATSSRTGPQPQHF
-,TRBJ2-3,-,TRBV14,TGTGCCAGCAGTCCTTTGCGGGGCCTGTCGGATACGCAGTATTTT,CASSPLRGLSDTQYF
-,TRBJ2-2,-,TRBV5-1,TGCGCCAGCAGCAAGGACTACCCCACCGGGGAGCTGTTTTTT,CASSKDYPTGELFF
-,TRBJ1-4,TRBD1,TRBV19,TGTGCCAGTAGTATAATGACAGGGAGAAATGAAAAACTGTTTTTT,CASSIMTGRNEKLFF
-,TRBJ1-2,TRBD1,TRBV25-1,TGTGCCAGCCGGACAGGGGTCTATGGCTACACCTTC,CASRTGVYGYTF
-,TRBJ2-1,-,TRBV7-6,TGTGCCAGCAGCTTAGACGGACAGTACAATGAGCAGTTCTTC,CASSLDGQYNEQFF
-,TRBJ2-7,TRBD2,TRBV6-1,TGTGCCAGCAGAACTAGCGGGGGGGCCTACGAGCAGTACTTC,CASRTSGGAYEQYF
-,TRBJ2-7,TRBD1,TRBV28,TGTGCCAGCACTACAGGGGGACAGGGCTCCTACGAGCAGTACTTC,CASTTGGQGSYEQYF
-,TRBJ2-5,-,TRBV7-9,TGTGCCAGCAGCTTAGGGGTCCTCGGGTTCCAAGAGACCCAGTACTTC,CASSLGVLGFQETQYF
-,TRBJ1-1,-,TRBV7-8,TGTGCCAGCAGCTTGCGAGAGGGCACTGAAGCTTTCTTT,CASSLREGTEAFF
-,TRBJ1-2,TRBD1,TRBV7-2,TGTGCCAGCAGCTTAGTCGACAGGGGGGGAGGCTACACCTTC,CASSLVDRGGGYTF
-,TRBJ2-1,TRBD2,TRBV28,TGTGCCAGCAGTTTGTGGGAACTAGCGGGAGGGCCAGGTGAGCAGTTCTTC,CASSLWELAGGPGEQFF
-,TRBJ2-2,TRBD2,TRBV28,TGTGCCAGCAGTATTAGCGGGAGTAGCACCGGGGAGCTGTTTTTT,CASSISGSSTGELFF
-,TRBJ2-7,-,TRBV27,TGTGCCACCGCGATTCCCCCCTACGAGCAGTACTTC,CATAIPPYEQYF
-,TRBJ2-2,TRBD2,TRBV11-2,TGTGCCAGCAGCTTATCTGCGGGAGGGCCCAGCACCGGGGAGCTGTTTTTT,CASSLSAGGPSTGELFF
once,TRBJ2-7,-,TRBV21-1,TGTGCCAGCAGCAAAAAAGCAGACAGTAAACCCTACGAGCAGTACTTC,CASSKKADSKPYEQYF
-,TRBJ2-3,-,TRBV27,TGTGCCAGCAGTCTAAGGGGAGATACGCAGTATTTT,CASSLRGDTQYF
-,TRBJ2-5,-,TRBV5-1,TGCGCCAGCAGCCCGACCCCGGGTGGGGGGGAGACCCAGTACTTC,CASSPTPGGGETQYF
-,TRBJ2-4,-,TRBV1,TGCACCACCAACGTTGGGGCAGTCACCAGGGGGAAAAACATTCAGTACTTC,CTTNVGAVTRGKNIQYF
-,TRBJ2-1,TRBD2,TRBV7-9,TGTGCCAGCAGCTTGGGACTAGCGGGAGTCGGTGAGCAGTTCTTC,CASSLGLAGVGEQFF
few,TRBJ1-1,TRBD1,TRBV2,TGTGCCAGCTATTGGGACAGCAACACTGAAGCTTTCTTT,CASYWDSNTEAFF
-,TRBJ2-1,-,TRBV4-1,TGCGCCAGCAGCCAAGCGCCCAAGGGGAATGAGCAGTTCTTC,CASSQAPKGNEQFF
once,TRBJ2-7,-,TRBV7-2,TGTGCCAGCAGCTCCGCCGTGCGGTCCTCAACCGGGTACGAGCAGTACTTC,CASSSAVRSSTGYEQYF
-,TRBJ2-5,-,TRBV11-2,TGTGCCAGCAGCCCTGAGACTCATGCGGGAAAGACCCAGTACTTC,CASSPETHAGKTQYF
-,TRBJ1-1,TRBD1,TRBV7-9,TGTGCCAGCAGCAAGACAGGGGCGAGAACTGAAGCTTTCTTT,CASSKTGARTEAFF
-,TRBJ2-7,-,TRBV5-1,TGCGCCAGCAGCTTGGCTGAGACTGAGCAGTACTTC,CASSLAETEQYF
-,TRBJ1-1,TRBD1,TRBV7-9,TGTGCCAGCAGCCCTGGGACAGACACTGAAGCTTTCTTT,CASSPGTDTEAFF
-,TRBJ2-7,TRBD2,TRBV5-6,TGTGCCAGCAGCTTGACCGTACTAGCGGGGGGCTACGAGCAGTACTTC,CASSLTVLAGGYEQYF
-,TRBJ2-7,-,TRBV7-7,TGTGCCAGCAGCTTAGAAATCTACAGGGGAGCGGAAAGCGGGAGAACCTACGAGCAGTACTTC,CASSLEIYRGAESGRTYEQYF
-,TRBJ1-2,-,TRBV11-3,TGTGCCAGCAGCCTACAGGAAAACTATGGCTACACCTTC,CASSLQENYGYTF
once,TRBJ1-4,-,TRBV13,TGTGCCAGCAGCTTAAGAGCTGAAAAACTGTTTTTT,CASSLRAEKLFF
-,TRBJ2-7,-,TRBV7-9,TGTGCCAGCAGCTTCATCGACAGTTCCTACGAGCAGTACTTC,CASSFIDSSYEQYF
-,TRBJ1-1,TRBD1,TRBV19,TGTGCCAGTAGTCCCCAGGGGGGAATGAACACTGAAGCTTTCTTT,CASSPQGGMNTEAFF
-,TRBJ1-5,TRBD1,TRBV5-1,TGCGCCAGCAGCGAGGGGACAGGGGTCATCAATCAGCCCCAGCATTTT,CASSEGTGVINQPQHF
-,TRBJ1-1,TRBD1,TRBV15,TGTGCCCCCAATAAGACCCCGGGACAGGGGGGTACTGAAGCTTTCTTT,CAPNKTPGQGGTEAFF
-,TRBJ2-1,TRBD2,TRBV7-8,TGTGCCAGCAGCTCCCCTCTAGCGGTCTCCTACAATGAGCAGTTCTTC,CASSSPLAVSYNEQFF
-,TRBJ1-2,-,TRBV29-1,TGCAGCGTCTCGTCGGCAGGAAATAACTATGGCTACACCTTC,CSVSSAGNNYGYTF
-,TRBJ1-6,-,TRBV6-5,TGTGCCACCCATGAGACAGGCTCCTATAATTCACCCCTCCACTTT,CATHETGSYNSPLHF